The present T cell receptor (beta chain) was sequenced within a study of T cell responses to AZD1222 COVID-19 vaccine. Here immunoSEQ multiplex PCR was the method, and the copy in TCRdb shows in-frame clones only, minus some. This table has more than 75,000 clones, roughly nine tenths appearing once. A remark on this clone: Its antigen is unidentified.

Study-wide results and caveats: Targeting of unmutated variant regions was reportedly seen in nearly half of spike-specific TCRs.

It was second doses at about 4 or about 12 weeks that were pooled. This CDR3 spans 17 amino acids. V was pared by 1 base and J by 6 bases, with 10 bases of the junction left unmatched. Germline V gene lookup returns CDR1 LNHDA and CDR2 SQIVND (reference sequence). The receptor comes from an adult who received the AZD1222 COVID-19 vaccine. Sequenced material: peripheral blood, taken 28 days after the second AZD1222 dose. The J gene is TRBJ1-5, the V gene TRBV19; TRBD1 agrees at 9 bases. The CDR3 nucleotides read TGTGCCAGTAGTATAGTAAGCGGGACAGGGAGTACTCAGCCCCAGCATTTT. Protein sequence: CASSIVSGTGSTQPQHF.